Here is one T cell receptor (beta chain) with its context. Its specificity is not known. These data come from a study of cytomegalovirus exposure and HLA in healthy donors. Study-level results: Available immune exposure information was restricted to CMV serostatus only. Cytomegalovirus status, reportedly, was diagnosed with high specificity and sensitivity by the classifier.

Donors were ostensibly healthy at sampling, although undocumented immune exposures were probable. The PCR used 60 Vbeta and 13 Jbeta primers. Libraries were prepared by immunoSEQ multiplex PCR; TCRdb keeps only in-frame clonotypes and omits some of them. The sample lists 90,000 to 140,000 clones, 78% occurring once. Germline CDR1 and CDR2: SGDLS and YYNGEE. The CDR3 loop spans 13 amino acids. Trimming took 0 bases from V and 8 from J, leaving 9 bases between them. The sample was PBMCs. This chain uses TRBV9 with TRBJ1-3, with D possibly matching TRBD1 (6 bases). The TCR sequence derives from a young man in good health and CMV-seronegative. The CDR3 region is CASSVVTGDTIYF. The CDR3 DNA follows: TGTGCCAGCAGCGTAGTGACAGGAGACACCATATATTTT.